The 18 T cell receptor beta chains in this list originate from one sample, sequenced in a study of CD8 T cells in Susac syndrome. Random hexamers were used to reverse transcribe an amount of about 0.45 to 1 ug RNA. TCRdb re-analysed the immunoSEQ multiplex PCR reads in MiXCR, keeping a single row per CDR3 protein. The sample lists about 210,000 distinct CDR3 sequences, roughly 93% occurring once. The sample consisted of CD4+ T cells from PBMCs. The source is a human donor with Susac syndrome.

V gene TRBV6-2 or TRBV6-3 combines with J gene TRBJ1-1; D unclear. Trimming stripped 0 bases from V and 1 base from J, with 6 bases between. The length of the CDR3 is 14 residues. Germline V gene sequence: CDR1 MNHEY, CDR2 SVGEGT. The CDR3 coding sequence is TGTGCCAGCAGTTACTCGTTAGAGAACACTGAAGCTTTCTTT. It yields the protein CASSYSLENTEAFF.

The V and J genes are TRBV7-2 and TRBJ2-3; the D is unclear. CDR1 is SGHTA and CDR2 is FQGNSA in the germline V gene. Trimming stripped 5 bases from V and 5 bases from J, with 17 bases between. The CDR3 sequence is 15 residues long. The CDR3 DNA follows: TGTGCCAGCAGCACCGACTCCTCCCCGATAGATACGCAGTATTTT. It encodes CASSTDSSPIDTQYF.

This chain connects TRBV7-9 to TRBJ2-1; 12 bases map to TRBD2. With 5 bases clipped from V and 7 bases from J, the junction kept 6 bases outside the gene matches. There are 15 residues in the CDR3. The germline gives CDR1 SEHNR, CDR2 FQNEAQ (reference sequence). This CDR3 is CASSLRLAGVNEQFF. CDR3 sequence (DNA): TGTGCCAGCAGCCTTCGACTAGCGGGGGTGAATGAGCAGTTCTTC.

V gene TRBV20-1 combines with J gene TRBJ2-1, with 12 bases aligning to TRBD1. CDR3 length: 15 amino acids. Germline-derived CDR1 and CDR2 are DFQATT and SNEGSKA (reference sequence). Trimming took 6 bases from V and 7 from J; bases not matched to a gene: 10. CDR3 DNA sequence: TGCAGTGCAAGCCCCCCGGGACAGGGGGCAAATGAGCAGTTCTTC. Its protein is CSASPPGQGANEQFF.

The chain joins TRBV30 to TRBJ1-6, with 9 bases lining up with TRBD1. Looked up from germline, CDR1 is GTSNPN and CDR2 is SVGIG (reference sequence). With 1 base clipped from V and 10 bases from J, the junction kept 2 bases outside the gene matches. The CDR3 has 13 amino acids. CDR3 residues: CAWSGTGDSPLHF. CDR3 bases: TGTGCCTGGAGTGGGACAGGGGACTCACCCCTCCACTTT.

The chain employs TRBV9 and TRBJ1-1; D might be TRBD1 (5 bases). Germline CDR1 and CDR2: SGDLS and YYNGEE. V was pared by 5 bases and J by 1 base, with 12 bases between. The CDR3 runs to 14 residues. CDR3 coding DNA: TGTGCCAGCAGTCGCCTAACAGGGAACACTGAAGCTTTCTTT. Protein product: CASSRLTGNTEAFF.

The chain recombines TRBV10-3 with TRBJ2-6; either TRBD1 or TRBD2 may supply D (5 bases each). This CDR3 is built from 15 residues. Germline assignment: CDR1 ENHRY and CDR2 SYGVKD. The V gene lost 2 bases and the J gene lost 11 bases, with 16 bases spanning the gap. CDR3 sequence reads: CAISERGPPSDVLTF. CDR3 nucleotides: TGTGCCATCAGTGAGCGGGGACCTCCCTCGGACGTCCTGACTTTC.

The gene calls are TRBV9 and TRBJ1-1; no clear D gene. Trimming removed 4 bases at V and 5 bases at J, with 18 bases between. Germline CDR1 and CDR2: SGDLS and YYNGEE. There are 15 residues in the CDR3. Written as DNA, the CDR3 is TGTGCCAGCAGCCTTACCTCCGGCGGAAAGACTGAAGCTTTCTTT. Translated, it gives CASSLTSGGKTEAFF.

The V and J genes are TRBV5-5 and TRBJ1-1, with TRBD1 identical over 8 bases. V was clipped by 4 bases and J by 3 bases; unmatched bases: 14. The CDR3 is 17 amino acids. The germline CDR1 and CDR2 sequences are SGHKS and YYEKEE (reference sequence). CDR3 amino acids: CASSQDRVSVWDTEAFF. DNA of the CDR3: TGTGCCAGCAGCCAGGACAGGGTATCGGTCTGGGACACTGAAGCTTTCTTT.

The chain carries TRBV6-2 or TRBV6-3 and TRBJ1-2, with TRBD1 matching over 9 bases. V trimming: 2 bases; J trimming: 5 bases; junction bases outside the gene matches: 3. The length of the CDR3 is 14 residues. Looked up from germline, CDR1 is MNHEY and CDR2 is SVGEGT. The CDR3 loop reads CASSYGDREYGYTF. The DNA for the CDR3 is TGTGCCAGCAGTTACGGGGACAGGGAATATGGCTACACCTTC.

This chain uses TRBV20-1 with TRBJ1-3; the D gene is possibly TRBD1 (6 bases). The CDR3 totals 15 residues. Trimming stripped 1 base from V and 5 bases from J, with 15 bases between. Per the germline V gene, CDR1 is DFQATT and CDR2 is SNEGSKA (reference sequence). CDR3 nucleotide sequence: TGCAGTGCTAGAGGGCTTCAGACAGGCCGAAACACCATATATTTT. Encoded protein: CSARGLQTGRNTIYF.

The chain uses TRBV29-1 and TRBJ2-7; 9 bases fit TRBD2. The CDR3 extends over 14 amino acids. The ends lost 6 bases at V and 1 base at J; junction bases unmatched: 7. Germline V gene lookup returns CDR1 SQVTM and CDR2 ANQGSEA. CDR3: CSVGSGGISYEQYF. The CDR3 DNA follows: TGCAGCGTCGGTAGCGGGGGAATTTCCTACGAGCAGTACTTC.

The CDR3 bases are TGTGCCAGCAGTTTTAGTGGGACCAACAATGAGCAGTTCTTC. Its translation is CASSFSGTNNEQFF. The rearrangement joins TRBV12-3 or TRBV12-4 to TRBJ2-1, with D perhaps TRBD1 or TRBD2 (5 bases each). The CDR3 consists of 14 residues. V dropped 3 bases and J dropped 5 bases, with 11 bases sitting between them.

The gene calls are TRBV10-3 and TRBJ1-1; D is unclear. V was shortened by 6 bases and J by 1 base, with 12 bases between the two germline ends. The CDR3 has 14 residues. The germline V gene has CDR1 ENHRY and CDR2 SYGVKD. This CDR3 is CAIRDETRNTEAFF. Here the CDR3 DNA reads TGTGCCATCAGGGACGAGACCCGGAACACTGAAGCTTTCTTT.

This clonotype showed up just once. The chain uses TRBV4-3 and TRBJ1-1; 8 positions agree with TRBD1. The length of the CDR3 is 15 residues. Germline CDR1 is LGHNA and CDR2 is YSLEER. Unmatched junction bases numbered 6, after V lost 1 base and J lost 5 bases. The CDR3 DNA reads as TGCGCCAGCAGCCAAGTTGGGGACAGGTTAACTGAAGCTTTCTTT. It specifies CASSQVGDRLTEAFF.

This clonotype has just one count. The chain couples TRBV7-9 to TRBJ2-5; D unclear. This CDR3 comprises 15 residues. V was trimmed by 0 bases and J by 2 bases, leaving 10 bases between them. CDR1 SEHNR and CDR2 FQNEAQ come from the germline V gene (reference sequence). The CDR3 loop reads CASSLALTFQETQYF. DNA for the CDR3: TGTGCCAGCAGCTTAGCGCTAACCTTTCAAGAGACCCAGTACTTC.

The rearrangement joins TRBV6-6 to TRBJ2-7; possible D gene TRBD2, 5 bases. The V gene lost 8 bases and the J gene lost 2 bases, with 10 bases spanning the gap. From germline, CDR1 is MNHNY and CDR2 SVGAGI (reference sequence). The CDR3 runs 12 residues. CDR3 nucleotide sequence: TGTGCCAGCGGTTCGGGGACCTACGAGCAGTACTTC. Protein sequence: CASGSGTYEQYF.

This sequence joins TRBV2 and TRBJ2-7; weak D call: TRBD2 (6 bases). Germline loops: CDR1 SNHLY, CDR2 FYNNEI. V lost 4 bases and J 0 bases, leaving 10 bases between the germline ends. The CDR3 covers 14 residues. The CDR3 coding sequence is TGTGCCAGCAGTGGCGGGGCACTCTCCTACGAGCAGTACTTC. Protein sequence: CASSGGALSYEQYF. The full variable domain, rest sourced from reference TRBV2 and TRBJ2-7, is EPEVTQTPSHQVTQMGQEVILRCVPISNHLYFYWYRQILGQKVEFLVSFYNNEISEKSEIFDDQFSVERPDGSNFTLKIRSTKLEDSAMYFCASSGGALSYEQYFGPGTRLTVT.